These 15 T cell receptor beta chains were sequenced from one sample in a study of cytomegalovirus exposure and HLA in healthy donors (dated by TCRdb to 2016 to 2017). Libraries came from the immunoSEQ multiplex PCR assay. For the multiplex PCR, a mixture combining 60 forward primers for TCR Vbeta segments and 13 reverse primers for TCR Jbeta segments was used. Held by TCRdb, this immuneACCESS table contains in-frame sequences only and omits some clones. Under half of the omission traces to an unresolved V gene where checked; the cause of the rest is unknown. The table for this sample lists about 82,000 clones; more than 60% of them were counted only once. Around an eighth of the sample is held by the ten biggest clonotypes. Sequenced material: PBMCs. Every receptor here comes from a human donor in good health.

This clone occurred a few times. V and J are TRBV6-6 and TRBJ1-5, with D possibly TRBD1 on 5 matching bases. CDR1 and CDR2 (germline): MNHNY, SVGAGI (reference sequence). Between the trimmed V and J ends, which lost 2 bases and 6 bases, there was a span of 11 bases. The CDR3 consists of 14 residues. The CDR3 region is CASSYGRDIQPQHF. CDR3 in DNA: TGTGCCAGCAGTTACGGCAGGGATATTCAGCCCCAGCATTTT.

This sequence joins TRBV2 and TRBJ2-7; D not resolved. From germline, CDR1 is SNHLY and CDR2 FYNNEI. This CDR3 is built from 11 residues. V lost 3 bases, J lost 7 bases, and 7 bases lay in between. DNA for the CDR3: TGTGCCAGCAGTGACTTCTCGGAGCAGTACTTC. Translating gives CASSDFSEQYF.

This sequence joins TRBV6-5 and TRBJ1-2; D unresolved. Trimming took 10 bases from V and 5 from J, leaving 11 bases between them. The CDR3 is 11 residues long. Germline V CDR1 and CDR2: MNHEY, SVGAGI. CDR3 loop: CATEGDYGYTF. CDR3 nucleotides: TGTGCCACGGAGGGCGATTATGGCTACACCTTC.

V and J are TRBV4-1 and TRBJ2-3; D unresolved. The CDR3 extends over 15 amino acids. The V gene's germline CDR1 is MGHRA and CDR2 YSYEKL. Between the trimmed V and J ends, which lost 1 base and 6 bases, there was a span of 14 bases. Here the CDR3 reads CASSQGQARVDTQYF. For the CDR3, the DNA is TGCGCCAGCAGCCAAGGGCAGGCCAGAGTGGATACGCAGTATTTT.

This rearrangement joins TRBV19 to TRBJ2-3, with a possible D match to TRBD2 (6 bases). The germline V gene encodes CDR1 LNHDA and CDR2 SQIVND (reference sequence). This CDR3 is built from 16 residues. The germline V and J ends were trimmed by 3 bases and 0 bases, with 13 bases remaining between them. As DNA, the CDR3 is TGTGCCAGTAGTATTCAAGGCGGGGTTAGCACAGATACGCAGTATTTT. Its protein product is CASSIQGGVSTDTQYF.

The chain links TRBV10-3 to TRBJ2-1; possibly TRBD2 for D (6 bases). The length of the CDR3 is 15 residues. V dropped 6 bases and J dropped 5 bases, with 17 bases sitting between them. Germline V CDR1 and CDR2: ENHRY, SYGVKD. CDR3 sequence reads: CAIRSGPTGDNEQFF. The CDR3 DNA follows: TGTGCCATCAGATCGGGCCCCACGGGGGACAATGAGCAGTTCTTC.

The chain is built from TRBV5-4 and TRBJ1-1; D remains unclear. CDR1 SGHNT and CDR2 YYREEE come from the germline V gene (reference sequence). V was pared by 4 bases and J by 5 bases, with 12 bases between. The CDR3 extends over 13 amino acids. CDR3 coding DNA: TGTGCCAGCAGCCTACAAGCGGGTACTGAAGCTTTCTTT. Its translation is CASSLQAGTEAFF.

There are a few counts of this clone. The rearrangement links TRBV5-8 to TRBJ2-5; D is undetermined. Trimming stripped 8 bases from V and 5 bases from J, with 13 bases between. CDR3 size: 12 residues. CDR1 is SGHTS and CDR2 is YDEGEE in the germline V gene. CDR3 nucleotides: TGTGCCAGTAGACGGGTTGTGGAGACCCAGTACTTC. It specifies CASRRVVETQYF.

The V gene is TRBV5-1, the J gene TRBJ2-6; D is unclear. This CDR3 is built from 16 residues. The germline V and J ends were trimmed by 2 bases and 2 bases, with 11 bases remaining between them. Per germline, CDR1 SGHRS and CDR2 YFSETQ. CDR3 residues: CASSLTVHPGANVLTF. The CDR3 DNA sequence: TGCGCCAGCAGCTTAACTGTTCACCCTGGGGCCAACGTCCTGACTTTC. Full variable domain (outside the CDR3, taken from reference TRBV5-1 and TRBJ2-6): KAGVTQTPRYLIKTRGQQVTLSCSPISGHRSVSWYQQTPGQGLQFLFEYFSETQRNKGNFPGRFSGRQFSNSRSEMNVSTLELGDSALYLCASSLTVHPGANVLTFGAGSRLTVL.

This chain connects TRBV7-9 to TRBJ1-2; weak D call: TRBD1 (5 bases). CDR3 length equals 14 residues. Germline V CDR1 and CDR2: SEHNR, FQNEAQ (reference sequence). V was pared by 3 bases and J by 4 bases, with 12 bases between. CDR3 bases: TGTGCCAGCAGCTTGGAGGGGATCGGCTATGGCTACACCTTC. Its protein is CASSLEGIGYGYTF.

The V and J genes are TRBV13 and TRBJ1-1; D gene ambiguous. Between the trimmed V and J ends, which lost 4 bases and 1 base, there was a span of 10 bases. The germline V gene encodes CDR1 PRHDT and CDR2 FYEKMQ (reference sequence). This CDR3 has 14 residues. The DNA for the CDR3 is TGTGCCAGCAGCTCCACCGGGTGGAACACTGAAGCTTTCTTT. Protein product: CASSSTGWNTEAFF.

On this clone itself: One junction end disagrees with the germline gene, perhaps due to a read error. J is TRBJ2-7 and V is TRBV6-1; TRBD1 matches 9 bases. CDR3 length equals 11 residues. Looked up from germline, CDR1 is MNHNS and CDR2 is SASEGT. The CDR3 DNA is TGTGCCAGCAGTGAAGGGGACAGGGCGTATTTC. This codes for CASSEGDRAYF.

This clone has only a few counts. This chain links TRBV6-5 with TRBJ2-7, with a weak D call TRBD2 (5 bases). The CDR3 loop spans 13 amino acids. V lost 5 bases, J lost 3 bases, and 11 bases lay in between. Per germline, CDR1 MNHEY and CDR2 SVGAGI. CDR3 region: CASSDREHYEQYF. For the CDR3, the DNA is TGTGCCAGCAGTGACCGGGAACACTACGAGCAGTACTTC.

The chain has TRBV20-1 and TRBJ2-7; D is unresolved. The V end lost 5 bases, the J end lost 1 base, and 6 bases lay between the germline ends. This CDR3 region has 11 residues. The germline gives CDR1 DFQATT, CDR2 SNEGSKA (reference sequence). As DNA, the CDR3 is TGCAGTGCTCCTCTATCCTACGAGCAGTACTTC. Its translation is CSAPLSYEQYF.

This chain joins TRBV7-6 and TRBJ2-5, with TRBD2 matching over 10 bases. J gave up 2 bases and V 5 bases, and 11 bases lay outside the gene matches. Germline CDR1 is SGHVS and CDR2 is FNYEAQ. The CDR3 consists of 17 residues. CDR3 region: CASSPALSGGPQETQYF. CDR3 nucleotides: TGTGCCAGCAGCCCCGCCCTTAGCGGGGGGCCACAAGAGACCCAGTACTTC.